Listed below are T cell receptor beta chains from one sample, sequenced in a study of vaccination and CD4 T cells after COVID-19. For these TCRs, the target antigens are not known. One entry per CDR3 protein, called by TCRdb with MiXCR from the PCR reads. This repertoire shows 6,500 to 8,000 distinct CDR3 sequences, about 30% found once; its top ten account for 30% to 35%. The sample comprised CD4+ T cells from blood, cultured in vitro. The source of these receptors is a human donor in good health. Both conserved end residues are part of each CDR3. The D gene is left open where the match is weak. Clone size appears in some rows only: once, few, many, or a class for an expanded clone.

>-|-|TRBV5-4|TRBJ1-2
CASSSPSFNLGTSNYGYTF
TGTGCCAGCAGCTCTCCCTCCTTTAACCTTGGAACCTCTAACTATGGCTACACCTTC
>TRBD2|few|TRBV7-9|TRBJ2-7
CASSSGTRGYEQYF
TGTGCCAGCAGCTCGGGGACTAGAGGCTACGAGCAGTACTTC
>TRBD1|-|TRBV19|TRBJ1-5
CASRDRVQPQHF
TGTGCCAGCCGGGACAGGGTTCAGCCCCAGCATTTT
>-|few|TRBV28|TRBJ1-2
CASSLNYGYTF
TGTGCCAGCAGTCTCAACTATGGCTACACCTTC
>-|-|TRBV5-4|TRBJ1-2
CASSSDRHGYTF
TGTGCCAGCAGCTCTGACAGACATGGCTACACCTTC
>-|-|TRBV6-1|TRBJ2-5
CASRVGETQYF
TGTGCCAGCAGGGTGGGGGAGACCCAGTACTTC
>-|-|TRBV20-1|TRBJ1-3
CSARLRGGSAGNTIYF
TGCAGTGCTCGCCTTCGAGGGGGGAGTGCTGGAAACACCATATATTTT
>-|-|TRBV28|TRBJ2-3
CASSRRVRDTQYF
TGTGCCAGTTCCCGGAGGGTCAGGGATACGCAGTATTTT
>-|-|TRBV20-1|TRBJ2-3
CSAGGRTRPSTDTQYF
TGCAGTGCAGGGGGGAGGACTAGACCTAGCACAGATACGCAGTATTTT
>-|few|TRBV12-3/TRBV12-4|TRBJ2-2
CASRVRTGELFF
TGTGCCAGCAGGGTGCGCACCGGGGAGCTGTTTTTT
>-|few|TRBV7-3|TRBJ1-2
CASSFSGYGYTF
TGTGCCAGCAGCTTTAGTGGATATGGCTACACCTTC
>-|-|TRBV11-3|TRBJ1-2
CASSLDQCEGQESLYGYTF
TGTGCCAGCAGCTTAGATCAATGCGAGGGCCAGGAATCGCTATATGGCTACACCTTC
>-|few|TRBV27|TRBJ2-5
CASSLQPGNPQETQYF
TGTGCCAGCAGTTTACAGCCAGGGAATCCCCAAGAGACCCAGTACTTC
>TRBD2|few|TRBV20-1|TRBJ2-2
CSARGQREWTTGELFF
TGCAGTGCTAGAGGTCAGCGGGAGTGGACCACCGGGGAGCTGTTTTTT
>TRBD2|once|TRBV6-5|TRBJ2-1
CASSYLAGGEQFF
TGTGCCAGCAGTTACCTAGCGGGAGGTGAGCAGTTCTTC
>TRBD1|-|TRBV9|TRBJ2-1
CASSVDGDSYNEQFF
TGTGCCAGCAGCGTAGATGGGGACAGCTACAATGAGCAGTTCTTC
>-|medium-sized|TRBV20-1|TRBJ1-2
CSAISGAGYGYTF
TGCAGTGCTATCTCGGGAGCGGGCTATGGCTACACCTTC
>-|-|TRBV6-5|TRBJ1-2
CASSYDPWGRYTF
TGTGCCAGCAGTTATGACCCTTGGGGGCGCTACACCTTC
>-|-|TRBV20-1|TRBJ2-7
CSARRRSLLSYEQYF
TGCAGTGCTAGGAGGAGGAGCCTCCTCTCCTACGAGCAGTACTTC
>-|few|TRBV7-9|TRBJ2-5
CASSLAARGEETQYF
TGTGCCAGCAGCTTAGCGGCTAGAGGGGAAGAGACCCAGTACTTC
>-|-|TRBV25-1|TRBJ2-5
CASALQGGETQYF
TGTGCCAGCGCCCTCCAGGGGGGGGAGACCCAGTACTTC
>-|-|TRBV11-2|TRBJ2-3
CASSLAGGSTDTQYF
TGTGCCAGCAGCTTAGCGGGCGGTAGCACAGATACGCAGTATTTT
>TRBD2|-|TRBV5-1|TRBJ2-5
CASSSGTSGMTQETQYF
TGCGCCAGCAGCTCAGGGACTAGCGGGATGACACAAGAGACCCAGTACTTC
>-|few|TRBV6-2/TRBV6-3|TRBJ2-7
CAARPGREDYEQYF
TGTGCCGCCCGACCAGGCAGGGAAGACTACGAGCAGTACTTC
>TRBD2|-|TRBV11-2|TRBJ2-1
CASSWGLAAYNEQFF
TGTGCCAGCAGCTGGGGACTAGCAGCCTACAATGAGCAGTTCTTC
>-|-|TRBV7-2|TRBJ2-2
CASSLARLLNTGELFF
TGTGCCAGCAGCTTAGCGAGACTTCTGAACACCGGGGAGCTGTTTTTT
>-|-|TRBV7-2|TRBJ1-2
CASSLGGDPYGYTF
TGTGCCAGCAGCTTAGGGGGGGACCCATATGGCTACACCTTC
>-|-|TRBV7-2|TRBJ1-5
CASSLLIGDNQPQHF
TGTGCCAGCAGCTTATTGATAGGGGACAATCAGCCCCAGCATTTT
>TRBD1|-|TRBV28|TRBJ1-1
CASRRGQGVIFMNTEAFF
TGTGCCAGCAGGCGGGGACAGGGGGTGATATTCATGAACACTGAAGCTTTCTTT
>TRBD1|-|TRBV20-1|TRBJ2-6
CSGGQRSSEANVLTF
TGCAGTGGGGGACAGCGGTCCTCTGAGGCCAACGTCCTGACTTTC
>-|-|TRBV28|TRBJ1-2
CASRKRVGYTF
TGTGCCAGCAGAAAGCGCGTAGGCTACACCTTC
>-|-|TRBV19|TRBJ2-1
CASSIIVGGEQFF
TGTGCCAGTAGTATTATCGTTGGCGGTGAGCAGTTCTTC
>-|once|TRBV28|TRBJ2-1
CASSSLGEQFF
TGTGCCAGCAGTTCTTTGGGGGAGCAGTTCTTC
>TRBD2|once|TRBV6-4|TRBJ2-4
CASSADGLAGDKNIQYF
TGTGCCAGCAGTGCTGACGGACTAGCGGGAGACAAAAACATTCAGTACTTC
>-|-|TRBV21-1|TRBJ2-3
CASSKAGRVGTDTQYF
TGTGCCAGCAGCAAGGCGGGCAGGGTGGGCACAGATACGCAGTATTTT
>-|-|TRBV6-1|TRBJ2-3
CASSNGHPPGGTDTQYF
TGTGCCAGCAGCAACGGACACCCCCCCGGGGGCACAGATACGCAGTATTTT
>-|-|TRBV7-2|TRBJ2-7
CASSDRYEQYF
TGTGCCAGCAGCGACCGCTACGAGCAGTACTTC
>TRBD1|-|TRBV7-9|TRBJ1-2
CASSARQGVGYTF
TGTGCCAGCAGCGCCAGACAGGGAGTTGGCTACACCTTC
>-|-|TRBV28|TRBJ1-3
CASTGPARDTIYF
TGTGCCAGCACAGGCCCCGCTAGAGACACCATATATTTT
>-|-|TRBV2|TRBJ2-5
CASTIQGEETQYF
TGTGCCAGCACGATACAGGGCGAGGAGACCCAGTACTTC
>-|-|TRBV21-1|TRBJ2-1
CASTGTRIADEQFF
TGTGCCAGCACCGGGACTAGGATAGCGGATGAGCAGTTCTTC
>-|few|TRBV7-2|TRBJ2-3
CASSLLAFTDTQYF
TGTGCCAGCAGCTTACTAGCGTTCACAGATACGCAGTATTTT
>TRBD1|-|TRBV7-2|TRBJ2-1
CASSFSRGNEQFF
TGTGCCAGCAGCTTTTCCAGGGGGAATGAGCAGTTCTTC
>-|few|TRBV10-3|TRBJ1-6
CAISERDSPLHF
TGTGCCATCAGTGAGAGGGACTCACCCCTCCACTTT
>TRBD2|-|TRBV6-2/TRBV6-3|TRBJ2-7
CASNLRENYEQYF
TGTGCCAGCAACTTGCGGGAGAACTACGAGCAGTACTTC
>-|-|TRBV6-1|TRBJ2-3
CASKELARHTQYF
TGTGCCAGCAAGGAGCTAGCGAGGCATACGCAGTATTTT
>-|few|TRBV19|TRBJ2-2
CASQGPSNTGELFF
TGTGCCAGTCAGGGGCCCTCGAACACCGGGGAGCTGTTTTTT
>TRBD2|-|TRBV29-1|TRBJ2-3
CSVEGGRGTDTQYF
TGCAGCGTTGAGGGCGGGAGGGGCACAGATACGCAGTATTTT
>TRBD1|-|TRBV5-3|TRBJ1-2
CASSQRQGNGYTF
TGTGCCAGCAGCCAACGACAGGGTAATGGCTACACCTTC
>-|-|TRBV10-3|TRBJ1-1
CAITLNPRAGEAFF
TGTGCCATCACCCTTAACCCCAGGGCTGGTGAAGCTTTCTTT
>-|-|TRBV20-1|TRBJ2-2
CSARPGSGELFF
TGCAGTGCTAGGCCCGGTTCCGGGGAGCTGTTTTTT
>-|medium-sized|TRBV10-3|TRBJ1-2
CATLGTNYGYTF
TGTGCCACGCTAGGGACCAACTATGGCTACACCTTC
>-|-|TRBV9|TRBJ2-7
CASSVVEGMGEQYF
TGTGCCAGCAGCGTAGTCGAGGGAATGGGCGAGCAGTACTTC
>TRBD2|few|TRBV29-1|TRBJ2-7
CSAGLAQREQYF
TGCAGCGCGGGACTAGCGCAACGCGAGCAGTACTTC
>-|-|TRBV7-2|TRBJ1-5
CASSLGHSNQPQHF
TGTGCCAGCAGTCTCGGTCATTCCAACCAGCCCCAGCATTTT
>-|once|TRBV6-1|TRBJ2-7
CASSLTAGRGRYYEQYF
TGTGCCAGCAGCCTTACGGCTGGCAGGGGCCGCTACTACGAGCAGTACTTC